Each of the 22 T cell receptor beta chains below was sequenced from the same sample in a study of circulating CD8 cells and anti-PD-1 response in melanoma. Four subsets defined by PD-1 and/or TIGIT were sorted from live CD3+CD8+TCRalphabeta+ cells. Each library started from approximately 14 ng of total RNA using the QIAseq Immune Repertoire TCR panel. Using its own MiXCR run on the reads, TCRdb lists one record per CDR3 protein. In the table there are approximately 870 distinct CDR3 sequences, roughly 4.4% of which are singletons. Sequencing was performed on CD8+ T cells from PBMCs, taken at baseline or after one month of anti-PD-1 therapy (not recorded which). The source of these receptors is a human donor with melanoma.

This clonotype is labeled large. The chain joins TRBV7-2 to TRBJ2-5; D unclear. Germline V lookup: CDR1 SGHTA, CDR2 FQGNSA. Trimming left V 4 bases short and J 2 bases short, with 8 bases between. The CDR3 has 13 amino acids. CDR3 bases: TGTGCCAGCAGCTCGCGAACTCAAGAGACCCAGTACTTC. Its translation is CASSSRTQETQYF.

This clonotype is classed as medium-sized (0.01 to 0.1%). V gene TRBV28 combines with J gene TRBJ2-5, with no clear D. V lost 5 bases, J lost 5 bases, and 12 bases lay in between. The CDR3 covers 13 residues. Germline CDR1 MDHEN, CDR2 SYDVKM. The CDR3 region is CASSPPGPETQYF. CDR3 nucleotides: TGTGCCAGCAGTCCCCCCGGGCCGGAGACCCAGTACTTC.

This clonotype is termed medium-sized (0.01 to 0.1%). The V and J genes are TRBV7-2 and TRBJ2-1; a weak D match, TRBD2 (5 bases). V was clipped by 1 base and J by 8 bases, with 9 bases between them. This CDR3 has 13 residues. Germline-derived CDR1 and CDR2 are SGHTA and FQGNSA. The CDR3 protein is CASSLVAADEQFF. CDR3 nucleotides: TGTGCCAGCAGCTTAGTTGCAGCGGATGAGCAGTTCTTC.

This clonotype is deemed medium-sized (0.01 to 0.1%). The chain couples TRBV12-3 or TRBV12-4 to TRBJ2-3, with TRBD2 matching over 14 bases. The J segment lost 3 bases and the V segment lost 7 bases, leaving 3 bases of the junction unmatched. CDR3 length equals 15 residues. The CDR3 sequence is CASTGTSGGTDTQYF. As DNA, the CDR3 is TGTGCCAGCACCGGGACTAGCGGGGGAACAGATACGCAGTATTTT.

This clonotype is large by share. This chain connects TRBV19 to TRBJ2-1; the match to TRBD1 covers 9 bases. Trimming took 3 bases from V and 12 from J; bases not matched to a gene: 6. Germline-derived CDR1 and CDR2 are LNHDA and SQIVND (reference sequence). The CDR3 is made up of 13 amino acids. The CDR3 sequence is CASSIGQGQGQFF. As DNA, the CDR3 is TGTGCCAGTAGTATTGGTCAGGGACAGGGGCAGTTCTTC.

This clonotype is large (0.1 to 1%). This rearrangement joins TRBV4-2 to TRBJ2-3; 11 bases agree with TRBD2. V trimming: 0 bases; J trimming: 11 bases; junction bases outside the gene matches: 10. The germline V gene encodes CDR1 LGHNA and CDR2 YNFKEQ. The CDR3 loop spans 16 amino acids. In DNA form, the CDR3 reads TGTGCCAGCAGCCAAGAGCCTAGCGGGGGGTCCTCAGGGCAGTATTTT. Translation gives CASSQEPSGGSSGQYF.

This clonotype is large in the sample. The chain combines TRBV6-5 with TRBJ2-3; no definite D call. CDR1 and CDR2 (germline): MNHEY, SVGAGI. CDR3 length: 12 amino acids. Trimming took 4 bases from V and 4 from J, leaving 6 bases between them. For the CDR3, the DNA is TGTGCCAGCAGTTCCAGTTCAGATACGCAGTATTTT. As protein: CASSSSSDTQYF.

This clonotype is categorized as medium-sized. This rearrangement joins TRBV27 to TRBJ1-1; tentative D call: TRBD1 (5 bases). The germline V gene has CDR1 MNHEY and CDR2 SMNVEV (reference sequence). The V end was cut by 6 bases, the J end by 4 bases, with 18 bases between. The CDR3 runs to 15 residues. In DNA form, the CDR3 reads TGTGCCAGCAGGCTCAGGGACGGGTCGGTCACTGAAGCTTTCTTT. It specifies CASRLRDGSVTEAFF.

This clonotype occurred a few times. The chain combines TRBV19 with TRBJ2-7; 9 bases agree with TRBD1. The CDR3 runs to 14 residues. CDR1 is LNHDA and CDR2 is SQIVND in the germline V gene (reference sequence). V gave up 5 bases and J gave up 2 bases; unmatched junction bases: 4. As DNA, the CDR3 is TGTGCCAGTAGTTCCGGGACAGGGCCCTACGAGCAGTACTTC. It specifies CASSSGTGPYEQYF.

By proportion, this clonotype is medium-sized. The chain recombines TRBV19 with TRBJ2-1; D is unresolved. Germline V gene sequence: CDR1 LNHDA, CDR2 SQIVND (reference sequence). Between the trimmed V and J ends, which lost 3 bases and 10 bases, there was a span of 10 bases. The CDR3 is 12 residues long. The CDR3 sequence is CASSILMYEQFF. The CDR3 nucleotides are TGTGCCAGTAGTATCCTTATGTACGAGCAGTTCTTC.

This clonotype is medium-sized (0.01 to 0.1%) within its sample. The CDR3 DNA sequence: TGTGCCAGCAGTTTAGGCAAGAACACTGAAGCTTTCTTT. It yields the protein CASSLGKNTEAFF. V is TRBV27 and J is TRBJ1-1; D unclear. The CDR3 totals 13 residues. CDR1 is MNHEY and CDR2 is SMNVEV in the germline V gene (reference sequence). The V gene lost 2 bases and the J gene lost 1 base, with 5 bases spanning the gap.

This clonotype is labeled large. This sequence joins TRBV28 and TRBJ2-7, with 10 bases identical to TRBD1. J lost 5 bases, V lost 5 bases, and 6 bases had no gene match. The CDR3 is 14 residues long. Germline CDR1 and CDR2: MDHEN and SYDVKM. The CDR3 here is CASSRQGAQNEQYF. The CDR3 DNA is TGTGCCAGCAGTAGACAGGGGGCTCAAAACGAGCAGTACTTC.

By sample share, this clonotype is medium-sized. The chain combines TRBV19 with TRBJ1-5, with D possibly TRBD1 on 6 matching bases. CDR1 and CDR2 (germline): LNHDA, SQIVND (reference sequence). This CDR3 is built from 18 residues. The V end lost 2 bases, the J end lost 9 bases, and 26 bases lay between the germline ends. CDR3 DNA: TGTGCCAGTAGTATAAGTGGATACAGGGATCCCCTCCCATGGCCCCAGCATTTT. Residues: CASSISGYRDPLPWPQHF.

The J gene is TRBJ2-7, the V gene TRBV19, with D perhaps TRBD2 (5 bases). V gave up 1 base and J gave up 2 bases, with 9 bases separating them. Germline V gene sequence: CDR1 LNHDA, CDR2 SQIVND (reference sequence). This CDR3 spans 14 amino acids. CDR3 sequence reads: CASSIAGGTYEQYF. The CDR3 DNA follows: TGTGCCAGTAGTATAGCAGGAGGAACCTACGAGCAGTACTTC.

This clonotype is termed medium-sized (0.01 to 0.1%). The genes are TRBV28 and TRBJ2-7; the D gene is possibly TRBD1 (6 bases). Germline-derived CDR1 and CDR2 are MDHEN and SYDVKM. The CDR3 sequence is 13 residues long. The V end was cut by 5 bases, the J end by 4 bases, with 12 bases between. The CDR3 sequence: CASSAQTGYEQYF. The CDR3 nucleotides read TGTGCCAGCAGTGCCCAAACAGGGTACGAGCAGTACTTC.

This clonotype qualifies as medium-sized. This sequence joins TRBV28 and TRBJ2-7; TRBD1 is a possible D gene (6 bases). The CDR3 length is 14 residues. The germline V gene has CDR1 MDHEN and CDR2 SYDVKM. Between the trimmed V and J ends, which lost 3 bases and 3 bases, there was a span of 12 bases. Here the CDR3 reads CASSFQGRIYEQYF. The CDR3 nucleotides read TGTGCCAGCAGTTTCCAGGGGAGAATCTACGAGCAGTACTTC. Looking up the rest from reference TRBV28 and TRBJ2-7 gives the full variable domain: DVKVTQSSRYLVKRTGEKVFLECVQDMDHENMFWYRQDPGLGLRLIYFSYDVKMKEKGDIPEGYSVSREKKERFSLILESASTNQTSMYLCASSFQGRIYEQYFGPGTRLTVT.

The chain carries TRBV19 and TRBJ2-2; TRBD2 is a possible D gene (5 bases). CDR3 size: 14 residues. The ends were cut back, 4 bases at V and 5 bases at J, with 11 bases in the middle. The V gene's germline CDR1 is LNHDA and CDR2 SQIVND (reference sequence). The CDR3 reads CASSNGPGTGELFF. CDR3 nucleotides: TGTGCCAGTAGTAACGGGCCGGGGACCGGGGAGCTGTTTTTT.

In its sample, this clonotype was seen a few times. This chain connects TRBV28 to TRBJ2-7; D might be TRBD1 (5 bases). The CDR3 is 15 amino acids. With 2 bases removed from V and 0 bases from J, the gap between germline ends came to 11 bases. The germline gives CDR1 MDHEN, CDR2 SYDVKM. As DNA, the CDR3 is TGTGCCAGCAGTTTAGGCAGGGCAAGCTCCTACGAGCAGTACTTC. It codes for CASSLGRASSYEQYF.

This clonotype qualifies as large. The chain uses TRBV20-1 and TRBJ2-7; D is ambiguous. Trimming left V 0 bases short and J 3 bases short, with 9 bases between. The CDR3 covers 13 residues. Germline V CDR1 and CDR2: DFQATT, SNEGSKA (reference sequence). CDR3 region: CSARDLRDYEQYF. For the CDR3, the DNA is TGCAGTGCTAGAGATCTAAGGGACTACGAGCAGTACTTC.

In its sample, this clonotype ranks as large (0.1 to 1%). V and J are TRBV29-1 and TRBJ2-2, with D perhaps matching TRBD2 (6 bases). The germline V gene encodes CDR1 SQVTM and CDR2 ANQGSEA. The CDR3 length is 13 residues. V was trimmed by 4 bases and J by 1 base, leaving 7 bases between them. CDR3 amino acids: CSVAGVNTGELFF. The CDR3 region has the DNA TGCAGCGTTGCGGGGGTGAACACCGGGGAGCTGTTTTTT.

By share of the sample, this clonotype is large (0.1 to 1%). This chain joins TRBV2 and TRBJ1-1; no definite D call. This CDR3 is built from 15 residues. CDR1 is SNHLY and CDR2 is FYNNEI in the germline V gene. The V and J ends lost 3 bases and 0 bases respectively, with 11 bases between them. The CDR3 coding sequence is TGTGCCAGCAGTGACGAGAGAAGGATGAACACTGAAGCTTTCTTT. Translated, it gives CASSDERRMNTEAFF. The variable domain in full, completed from reference TRBV2 and TRBJ1-1, reads EPEVTQTPSHQVTQMGQEVILRCVPISNHLYFYWYRQILGQKVEFLVSFYNNEISEKSEIFDDQFSVERPDGSNFTLKIRSTKLEDSAMYFCASSDERRMNTEAFFGQGTRLTVV.

This clonotype is deemed large. The V gene is TRBV19, the J gene TRBJ2-1; TRBD2 agrees at 10 bases. The CDR3 extends over 15 amino acids. The germline gives CDR1 LNHDA, CDR2 SQIVND (reference sequence). The V gene end was trimmed by 5 bases and the J gene end by 2 bases; junction bases not matched to a gene: 3. The CDR3 sequence: CASSLSGGPYNEQFF. In DNA, the CDR3 is TGTGCCAGTAGTCTTAGCGGGGGGCCCTACAATGAGCAGTTCTTC.